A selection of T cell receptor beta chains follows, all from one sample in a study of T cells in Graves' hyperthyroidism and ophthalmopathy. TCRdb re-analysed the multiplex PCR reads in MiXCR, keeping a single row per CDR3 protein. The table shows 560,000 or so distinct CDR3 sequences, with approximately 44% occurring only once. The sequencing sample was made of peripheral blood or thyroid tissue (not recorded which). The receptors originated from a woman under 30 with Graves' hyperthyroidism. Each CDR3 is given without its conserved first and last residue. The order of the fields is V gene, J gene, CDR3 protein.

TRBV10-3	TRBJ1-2	AITGTNTLNYGYT
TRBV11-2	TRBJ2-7	ASSLEAPLEQY
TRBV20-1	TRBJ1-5	SASGHLSNQPQH
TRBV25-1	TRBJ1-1	ASSVTESTEAF
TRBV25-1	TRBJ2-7	ASSEGQLSYEQY
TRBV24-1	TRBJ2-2	ATSDDRGGTGELF
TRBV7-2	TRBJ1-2	ASSRTGVGYT
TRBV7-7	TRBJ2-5	ASSLEGQETQY
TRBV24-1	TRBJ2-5	ATSELETQY
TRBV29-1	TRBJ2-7	SVVGTSGRPPYEQY